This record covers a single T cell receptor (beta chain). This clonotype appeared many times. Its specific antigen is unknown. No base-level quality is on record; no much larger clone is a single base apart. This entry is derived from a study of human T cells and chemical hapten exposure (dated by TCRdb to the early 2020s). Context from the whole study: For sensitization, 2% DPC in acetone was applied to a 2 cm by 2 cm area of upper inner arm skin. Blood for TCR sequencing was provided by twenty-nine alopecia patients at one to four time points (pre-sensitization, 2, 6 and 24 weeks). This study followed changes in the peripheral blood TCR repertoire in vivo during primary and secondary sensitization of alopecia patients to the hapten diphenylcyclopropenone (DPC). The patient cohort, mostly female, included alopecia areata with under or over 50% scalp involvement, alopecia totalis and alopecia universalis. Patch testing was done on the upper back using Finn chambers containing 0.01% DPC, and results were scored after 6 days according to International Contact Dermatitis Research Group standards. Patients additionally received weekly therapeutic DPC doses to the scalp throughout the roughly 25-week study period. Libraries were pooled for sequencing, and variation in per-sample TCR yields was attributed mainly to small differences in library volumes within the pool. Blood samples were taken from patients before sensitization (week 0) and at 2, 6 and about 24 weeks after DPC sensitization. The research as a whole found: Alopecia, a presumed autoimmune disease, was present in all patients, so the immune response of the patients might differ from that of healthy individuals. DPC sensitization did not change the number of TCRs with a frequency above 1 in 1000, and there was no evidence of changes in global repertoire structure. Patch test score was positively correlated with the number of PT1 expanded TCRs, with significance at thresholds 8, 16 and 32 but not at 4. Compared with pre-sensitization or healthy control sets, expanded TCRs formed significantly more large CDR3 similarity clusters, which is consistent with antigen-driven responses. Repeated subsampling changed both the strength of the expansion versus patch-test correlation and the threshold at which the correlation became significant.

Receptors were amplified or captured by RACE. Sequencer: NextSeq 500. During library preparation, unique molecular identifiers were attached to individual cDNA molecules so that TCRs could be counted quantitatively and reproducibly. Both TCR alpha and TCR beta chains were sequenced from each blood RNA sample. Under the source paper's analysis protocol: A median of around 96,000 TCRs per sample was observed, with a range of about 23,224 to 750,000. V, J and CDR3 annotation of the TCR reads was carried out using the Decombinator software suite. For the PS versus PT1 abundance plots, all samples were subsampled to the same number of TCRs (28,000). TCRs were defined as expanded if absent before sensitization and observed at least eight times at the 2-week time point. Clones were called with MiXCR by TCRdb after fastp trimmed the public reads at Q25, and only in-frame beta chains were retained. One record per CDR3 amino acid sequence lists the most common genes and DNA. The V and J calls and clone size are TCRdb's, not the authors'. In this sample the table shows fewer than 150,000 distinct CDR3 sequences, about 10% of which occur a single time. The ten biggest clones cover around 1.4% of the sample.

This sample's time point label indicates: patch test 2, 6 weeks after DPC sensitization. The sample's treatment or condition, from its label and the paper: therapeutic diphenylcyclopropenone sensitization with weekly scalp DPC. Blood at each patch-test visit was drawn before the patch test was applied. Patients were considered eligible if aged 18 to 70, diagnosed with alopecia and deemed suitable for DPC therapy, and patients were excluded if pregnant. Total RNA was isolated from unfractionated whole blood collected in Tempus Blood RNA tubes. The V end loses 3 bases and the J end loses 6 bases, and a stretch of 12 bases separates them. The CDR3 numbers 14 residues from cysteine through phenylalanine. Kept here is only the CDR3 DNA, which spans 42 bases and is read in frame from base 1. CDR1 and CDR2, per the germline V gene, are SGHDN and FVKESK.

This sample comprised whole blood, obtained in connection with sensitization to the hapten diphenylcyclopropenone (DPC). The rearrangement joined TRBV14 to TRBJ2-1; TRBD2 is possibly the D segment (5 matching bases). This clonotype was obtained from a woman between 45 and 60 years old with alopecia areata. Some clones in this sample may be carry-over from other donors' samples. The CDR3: CASSHLGMVNEQFF. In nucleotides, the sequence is TGTGCCAGCAGCCATCTCGGGATGGTCAATGAGCAGTTCTTC.